This T cell receptor beta chain was profiled in a study of Ad26.COV2.S vaccination and SARS-CoV-2 variants (dated by TCRdb to about 2021). Study-wide context: Vaccine-arm donors came from COV1001, a multicentre, randomized, double-blind, placebo-controlled phase I-IIa trial of Ad26.COV2.S in healthy adults. Ad26.COV2.S was administered intramuscularly at 5 x 10^10 or 1 x 10^11 viral particles, either as a single shot or as two shots given 56 days apart. The TCR-sequenced set comprised about 32 samples: about 19 Ad26.COV2.S vaccine recipients, 5 placebo recipients and 8 SARS-CoV-2 convalescent individuals. Investigators remained blinded to trial group allocation during experiments and outcome assessment. Sequencing of the TCRbeta repertoire served to evaluate the specificity and breadth of SARS-CoV-2-reactive T cell receptors following Ad26.COV2.S vaccination. Participants in the trial were split at random into five groups of five each, receiving low-dose or high-dose Ad26.COV2.S once or twice, or else placebo on both occasions. The paper's findings and limits, for the study overall: Substantial breadth of spike-specific CD8+ and CD4+ T cell responses was reported after vaccination. Comparing responses between vaccine doses or regimens was not something the study was powered to do. Ad26.COV2.S recipients had higher spike-specific TCR breadth than placebo recipients (P = 0.0014). The authors noted that the TCR breadth and depth analyses may have underestimated total T cell responses. Vaccine and placebo recipients had similar non-spike TCR breadth, a finding consistent with the vaccine containing only spike.

The treatment or condition label, as the study defines it: some 20 received Ad26.COV2.S at low or high dose, single or two shots; 5 received placebo; per-sample allocation not given. Repertoires of vaccine and placebo recipients were sequenced from samples taken on day 63 after the first injection. Between 29 July and 7 August 2020, Cohort 1b enrolled 20 to 30 adults aged 18-55 years at one site in Boston, USA. Ad26.COV2.S was a replication-incompetent adenovirus type 26 vector that expressed a prefusion-stabilized SARS-CoV-2 spike protein derived from the original Wuhan strain. TCRbeta CDR3 regions were sequenced with the immunoSEQ Assay. After extraction, genomic DNA underwent amplification by bias-controlled multiplex PCR, followed by high-throughput sequencing. In the authors' own workflow: To quantify the absolute abundance of every unique TCRbeta CDR3 region, sequences were collapsed and filtered. T cell fraction was estimated by normalization of TCRbeta template counts to usable DNA, with usable DNA being measured through amplification of reference genes present in all nucleated cells. Repertoire TCRs were annotated as SARS-CoV-2-specific by exact matching of V gene, CDR3 amino acid sequence and J gene to a known reactive TCR set. The reference SARS-CoV-2 TCR set was derived from MIRA and filtered for enrichment in COVID-19-positive ImmuneCODE repertoires, a step that removed public or cross-reactive TCRs. Using the MIRA antigens, annotated TCRs were further analysed by specific ORF or by position within an ORF. Breadth was defined as annotated unique rearrangements over total unique productive rearrangements; depth was the summed frequency of those rearrangements. Two-sided Wilcoxon rank-sum tests were used to compare TCR breadth between groups. TCRdb took this table from immuneACCESS and kept in-frame rearrangements with V and J called. Such tables lack part of the clones; where checked against another copy, unresolved V genes explain under half of the gap, and the rest is unexplained. The DNA was the basis for D and trimming; V, J and clone size are from that table. The table for this sample lists a few hundred thousand clones; roughly 87% of them were counted only once. Clones ranked in the top ten supply roughly 4.3% of the sample.

As to this clone: Its antigen is not yet known. Per-base quality was not reported, and no clone a single base away is much larger than it.

Ends trimmed: V by 2 bases, J by 2 bases; bases unmatched to a gene: 11. The germline V gene gives CDR1 as WSHSY and CDR2 as SAAADI. The CDR3 holds 17 amino acids from the cysteine to the phenylalanine. The read is trimmed to its CDR3 DNA, 51 bases read in frame from base 1. The source material was peripheral blood, sampled in a trial of Ad26.COV2.S vaccine versus placebo. The sequence is built from TRBV10-2 and TRBJ2-5; TRBD2 matches 7 bases in the middle. This clonotype originated in a person between 18 and 60 years old who received the Ad26.COV2.S COVID-19 vaccine or a placebo. The DNA sequence follows: TGCGCCAGCAGTGAGGGATTAGCGGGTGTCCCGCAAGAGACCCAGTACTTC. The encoded protein is CASSEGLAGVPQETQYF.